This T cell receptor beta chain is drawn from a study of blood T cell repertoires in COVID-19. There are a few counts of this clone. Assay used: immunoSEQ multiplex PCR; TCRdb lists only in-frame clones, some missing. Of more than 15,000 clones listed, approximately 90% were seen once; the top ten hold approximately 9.9%. This CDR3 contains 15 residues. Trimming took 2 bases from V and 3 from J, leaving 14 bases between them. Germline-derived CDR1 and CDR2 are WSHSY and SAAADI. The chain links TRBV10-2 to TRBJ2-7, with a tentative D call TRBD2 (6 bases). Material for sequencing was peripheral blood. This receptor was obtained from a man aged 40-50 years with active COVID-19. In nucleotides, the CDR3 is TGCGCCAGCAGTGAGAGGCTAGCGAGAAGCTACGAGCAGTACTTC. Translation gives CASSERLARSYEQYF.